A single sample gave rise to the 30 T cell receptor beta chains below, sequenced in a study of regulatory T cells in long-lasting Graves disease. iRepertoire HTBI primers and Arm-PCR of CDR3 regions built TCR beta libraries. TCRdb re-called the multiplex PCR reads through MiXCR, storing one row per CDR3 protein. In the table there are 200,000 to 250,000 distinct CDR3 sequences, around 21% of which are singletons. Time point specified: newly diagnosed GD, antithyroid drugs for less than 3 months. Construction of the TCR library relied on RNA isolated from PBMCs. The sample in question was peripheral blood mononuclear cells (PBMCs), obtained at new diagnosis, from a patient treated with antithyroid drugs. The receptors originated from a female donor with Graves disease.

This clonotype was counted at least ten times. V and J are TRBV19 and TRBJ1-1, with TRBD1 as a possible D gene (6 bases). The germline V gene encodes CDR1 LNHDA and CDR2 SQIVND (reference sequence). This CDR3 comprises 14 residues. The ends were cut back, 6 bases at V and 5 bases at J, with 16 bases in the middle. This CDR3 is CASSHGQRGTEAFF. CDR3 nucleotides: TGTGCCAGTAGCCATGGACAGAGGGGGACTGAAGCTTTCTTT.

The V gene is TRBV19, the J gene TRBJ2-7; 10 nucleotides agree with TRBD2. J was trimmed by 2 bases and V by 6 bases; bases with no gene match: 7. The germline V gene has CDR1 LNHDA and CDR2 SQIVND (reference sequence). This CDR3 is built from 15 residues. In nucleotides, the CDR3 is TGTGCCAGTAGGGTACAAGCGGGAGGGACCTACGAGCAGTACTTC. Translation gives CASRVQAGGTYEQYF.

This clonotype has only a few counts. J is TRBJ1-2 and V is TRBV20-1; 7 bases are shared with TRBD1. This CDR3 is built from 13 residues. From germline, CDR1 is DFQATT and CDR2 SNEGSKA (reference sequence). V shed 1 base and J 2 bases; nucleotides not matched to a gene: 1. Here the CDR3 DNA reads TGCAGTGCTAGAGTAGGGGGCAACTATGGCTACACCTTC. This sequence encodes CSARVGGNYGYTF.

This clonotype has at least ten counts. The V call is TRBV18, the J call TRBJ2-7, with 11 bases that match TRBD2. V shed 8 bases, J shed 3 bases, and the junction held 9 bases outside the gene matches. The V gene's germline CDR1 is KGHSH and CDR2 LQKENI. The CDR3 loop spans 15 amino acids. The CDR3 DNA reads as TGTGCCAGCAGCCCGGGGACTAGCGGAAACTACGAGCAGTACTTC. Its protein product is CASSPGTSGNYEQYF.

V usage is TRBV20-1 and J usage is TRBJ1-2; TRBD1 might be the D (5 bases). V was cut by 4 bases and J by 8 bases, with 14 bases left in between. The CDR3 extends over 12 amino acids. The germline CDR1 and CDR2 sequences are DFQATT and SNEGSKA (reference sequence). CDR3 protein: CSATNRQLGYTF. The CDR3 region has the DNA TGCAGTGCTACAAACAGGCAACTCGGCTACACCTTC.

This clonotype was picked up many times. V and J are TRBV6-2 or TRBV6-3 and TRBJ1-1; unclear D gene. This CDR3 has 15 residues. V lost 2 bases and J 2 bases, leaving 12 bases between the germline ends. Per germline, CDR1 MNHEY and CDR2 SVGEGT. The DNA for the CDR3 is TGTGCCAGCAGTTACGGGGTTTACAGAAACACTGAAGCTTTCTTT. Its protein product is CASSYGVYRNTEAFF.

This clonotype was observed many times. This sequence joins TRBV20-1 and TRBJ1-6; D perhaps matches TRBD1 (5 bases). CDR1 DFQATT and CDR2 SNEGSKA come from the germline V gene (reference sequence). This CDR3 contains 17 residues. V was shortened by 2 bases and J by 7 bases, with 21 bases between the two germline ends. The CDR3 loop is CSARQTEGARKNSPLHF. DNA of the CDR3: TGCAGTGCTAGACAGACGGAAGGGGCCAGAAAAAATTCACCCCTCCACTTT.

This clonotype was observed many times. The chain has TRBV7-3 and TRBJ2-5; 7 bases match TRBD1. V gave up 5 bases and J gave up 5 bases; unmatched junction bases: 5. Germline CDR1 reads SGHTA; CDR2 reads FQGTGA. The CDR3 is 13 amino acids. CDR3 in DNA: TGTGCCAGCAGCCCCTCACAGGGGGAGACCCAGTACTTC. Protein sequence: CASSPSQGETQYF.

The table lists this clonotype with many counts. V gene TRBV12-3 or TRBV12-4 combines with J gene TRBJ1-5; TRBD1 is a possible D gene (6 bases). This CDR3 has 13 residues. Trimming took off 6 bases at V and 8 bases at J, with 14 bases between the two ends. The DNA for the CDR3 is TGTGCCAGCAGGGGGACAAATTGGGAGCCCCAGCATTTT. It yields the protein CASRGTNWEPQHF.

This clonotype was detected only a few times. A far larger clone is just one base off, so this is likely a read error. This chain joins TRBV10-3 and TRBJ2-3; TRBD2 matches 10 bases. CDR1 is ENHRY and CDR2 is SYGVKD in the germline V gene. J was trimmed by 1 base and V by 3 bases; bases with no gene match: 4. This CDR3 comprises 16 residues. CDR3 nucleotide sequence: TGTGCCATCAGTGATTTGCTAGCGGGGGGCACAGATACGCAGTATTTT. Translated: CAISDLLAGGTDTQYF.

This clonotype was seen many times. This rearrangement joins TRBV2 to TRBJ1-1, with D unresolved. Germline CDR1 is SNHLY and CDR2 is FYNNEI. The CDR3 spans 15 residues. With 7 bases removed from V and 0 bases from J, the gap between germline ends came to 15 bases. The CDR3 spells CASTKKRDLNTEAFF. CDR3 in DNA: TGTGCCAGCACTAAAAAACGGGATTTGAACACTGAAGCTTTCTTT.

A remark on this clonotype: This likely traces to a read error, being one base from a far larger clone. This chain links TRBV6-1 with TRBJ2-7, with 7 bases aligning to TRBD1. The CDR3 is 15 residues long. Germline CDR1 MNHNS, CDR2 SASEGT. V shed 3 bases and J 0 bases; nucleotides not matched to a gene: 5. CDR3 sequence reads: CASSESTGASYEQYF. DNA of the CDR3: TGTGCCAGCAGTGAGTCAACAGGGGCCTCCTACGAGCAGTACTTC.

As for this clonotype: The CDR3 ends on some other residue instead of the conserved phenylalanine or tryptophan, so this is likely a read error. The chain combines TRBV19 with TRBJ1-1, with 7 bases lining up with TRBD1. Per germline, CDR1 LNHDA and CDR2 SQIVND (reference sequence). The CDR3 loop spans 15 amino acids. V shed 7 bases and J 1 base; nucleotides not matched to a gene: 9. CDR3 sequence: CASKDRTSRNTEAFS. The CDR3 DNA sequence: TGTGCCAGTAAGGACAGGACGTCGAGGAACACTGAAGCTTTCTCT.

This clonotype was found many times. The gene calls are TRBV15 and TRBJ1-1; TRBD1 aligns across 12 bases. Germline lookup yields CDR1 LNHNV and CDR2 YYDKDF (reference sequence). Unmatched junction bases numbered 10, after V lost 10 bases and J lost 7 bases. The CDR3 is 14 residues long. The CDR3 DNA reads TGTGCCAGCGGGACAGGGGGCCGGAGGGGTGAAGCTTTCTTT. Encoded protein: CASGTGGRRGEAFF.

This clonotype was recorded many times. The chain couples TRBV24-1 to TRBJ1-5, with a weak D call TRBD1 (6 bases). The germline CDR1 and CDR2 sequences are KGHDR and SFDVKD. This CDR3 is built from 15 residues. Trimming stripped 3 bases from V and 4 bases from J, with 12 bases between. The CDR3, as DNA: TGTGCCACCAGTGATCCCAGGGGCGGGAATCAGCCCCAGCATTTT. Translating it yields CATSDPRGGNQPQHF.

This clonotype was recorded many times. The chain is built from TRBV6-5 and TRBJ2-5, with D maybe TRBD1 (6 bases). Germline-derived CDR1 and CDR2 are MNHEY and SVGAGI. The CDR3 length is 17 residues. Deletions cut 0 bases from V and 4 bases from J, with 18 bases between. This CDR3 is CASSYSSHRAIGETQYF. The CDR3 DNA reads as TGTGCCAGCAGTTACTCGAGTCACAGGGCGATAGGAGAGACCCAGTACTTC.

This clonotype was found a few times. The chain employs TRBV5-6 and TRBJ2-7; D gene unclear. CDR1 and CDR2 (germline): SGHDT, YYEEEE. The CDR3 length is 15 residues. Trimming shortened V by 0 bases and J by 3 bases, and 13 bases separated the two germline ends. CDR3 region: CASSLDLGSNYEQYF. Here the CDR3 DNA reads TGTGCCAGCAGCTTGGACCTGGGATCCAACTACGAGCAGTACTTC.

The table lists this clonotype with many counts. The chain couples TRBV7-7 to TRBJ2-1; D may be TRBD1 (5 bases). V was clipped by 6 bases and J by 4 bases, with 10 bases between them. Germline V gives CDR1 SSHAT, CDR2 FNYEAQ (reference sequence). The CDR3 is made up of 13 amino acids. CDR3 sequence reads: CASSSDRYNEQFF. The CDR3 DNA sequence: TGTGCCAGCAGTTCTGACAGATACAATGAGCAGTTCTTC.

This rearrangement joins TRBV6-1 to TRBJ2-4, with D possibly called TRBD1 or TRBD2 (6 bases each). The V gene's germline CDR1 is MNHNS and CDR2 SASEGT. The germline V and J ends were trimmed by 7 bases and 7 bases, with 17 bases remaining between them. This CDR3 contains 14 residues. The CDR3 region is CASTNGRGRNIQYF. The CDR3 nucleotides read TGTGCCAGCACCAATGGACGGGGGCGGAACATTCAGTACTTC.

This rearrangement joins TRBV5-5 to TRBJ2-7; 10 bases fit TRBD2. The CDR3 totals 15 residues. Germline loops: CDR1 SGHKS, CDR2 YYEKEE (reference sequence). Trimming removed 4 bases from V and 2 bases from J; junction bases left unmatched: 6. The CDR3 DNA follows: TGTGCCAGCAGCCCCGGGACTAGCGCTCCCTACGAGCAGTACTTC. Protein sequence: CASSPGTSAPYEQYF.

This clonotype appeared many times. The V call is TRBV19, the J call TRBJ2-3; TRBD1 agrees at 9 bases. The CDR3 runs 14 residues. Germline CDR1 reads LNHDA; CDR2 reads SQIVND (reference sequence). The V gene end was trimmed by 7 bases and the J gene end by 2 bases; junction bases not matched to a gene: 4. DNA for the CDR3: TGTGCCAGTACCCGGACAGGGGTCACAGATACGCAGTATTTT. This sequence encodes CASTRTGVTDTQYF.

CDR3 sequence reads: CASSQGSGVMDTQYF. The CDR3 DNA reads as TGCGCCAGCAGCCAAGGGTCGGGAGTTATGGATACGCAGTATTTT. This chain uses TRBV4-3 with TRBJ2-3; D may be TRBD2 (6 bases). Germline loops: CDR1 LGHNA, CDR2 YSLEER. The V end was cut by 1 base, the J end by 6 bases, with 14 bases between. The length of the CDR3 is 15 residues.

This clonotype was seen a handful of times. With a much larger clone just one base away, this may be a read error. The V gene is TRBV5-1, the J gene TRBJ1-2, with a possible D match to TRBD1 (6 bases). Germline CDR1 is SGHRS and CDR2 is YFSETQ. The CDR3 runs to 13 residues. Trimming removed 2 bases from V and 8 bases from J, with 13 bases in between. CDR3 nucleotides: TGCGCCAGCAGCTTCGGGGCAGGGGTCGGCTACACCTTC. This sequence encodes CASSFGAGVGYTF.

This clonotype was detected many times. The chain uses TRBV24-1 and TRBJ2-1, with D unresolved. The CDR3 consists of 14 residues. V lost 3 bases to trimming and J lost 6 bases, with 11 bases between them. Germline V gives CDR1 KGHDR, CDR2 SFDVKD. CDR3 sequence: CATSDGRHRNEQFF. The CDR3 DNA sequence: TGTGCCACCAGTGATGGCAGGCACCGCAATGAGCAGTTCTTC.

This clonotype appeared a few times. The V gene is TRBV28, the J gene TRBJ2-4, with a possible D match to TRBD2 (5 bases). The DNA end favors TRBJ2-5, so the J call may be wrong. In germline, CDR1 is MDHEN, CDR2 SYDVKM. The CDR3 has 15 residues. The CDR3 DNA follows: TGTGCCAGCAGGGTCGGGATGGGGTACACGGAGACCCAGTACTTC. Protein sequence: CASRVGMGYTETQYF.

This clonotype was counted ten times or more. This sequence joins TRBV28 and TRBJ2-5; TRBD1 agrees at 7 bases. The germline V gene has CDR1 MDHEN and CDR2 SYDVKM. The CDR3 covers 17 residues. Trimming removed 7 bases from V and 4 bases from J; junction bases left unmatched: 18. The CDR3 DNA reads TGTGCCAGCAAAATTCCCTCAGGGTCATCAGGGGGAGAGACCCAGTACTTC. Translated: CASKIPSGSSGGETQYF.

This clonotype has at least ten counts. This chain uses TRBV5-4 with TRBJ1-1; a weak D match, TRBD1 (6 bases). The V gene's germline CDR1 is SGHNT and CDR2 YYREEE (reference sequence). The V end was cut by 0 bases, the J end by 11 bases, with 14 bases between. The CDR3 consists of 13 residues. CDR3 sequence (DNA): TGTGCCAGCAGCTTGGTTGAGCAGGGGATTGCTTTCTTT. It codes for CASSLVEQGIAFF.

This clonotype was observed many times. CDR3 sequence: CASSYGQPDLYEQYF. CDR3 in DNA: TGTGCCAGCAGCTACGGACAGCCTGACCTTTACGAGCAGTACTTC. The J gene is TRBJ2-7, the V gene TRBV6-5; tentative D call: TRBD1 (6 bases). Germline loops: CDR1 MNHEY, CDR2 SVGAGI. The CDR3 sequence is 15 residues long. V was cut by 6 bases and J by 4 bases, with 19 bases left in between.

This clonotype was counted ten times or more. The gene calls are TRBV7-3 and TRBJ2-1; tentatively, D is TRBD2 (6 bases). The V gene's germline CDR1 is SGHTA and CDR2 FQGTGA. V lost 2 bases and J lost 8, with 16 bases in between. This CDR3 is 15 amino acids long. CDR3 amino acids: CASSLGAAGRDEQFF. CDR3 DNA: TGTGCCAGCAGCTTAGGGGCGGCGGGGCGGGATGAGCAGTTCTTC.

In this sample, this clonotype turned up a few times. A much larger clone lies a single base off, so this may be a read error. The V and J genes are TRBV18 and TRBJ1-1; D ambiguous. Trimming removed 6 bases from V and 4 bases from J, with 18 bases in between. Germline V CDR1 and CDR2: KGHSH, LQKENI. This CDR3 is built from 15 residues. CDR3 in amino acids: CASSASPAVSTEAFF. For the CDR3, the DNA is TGTGCCAGCTCGGCGTCTCCGGCGGTCAGCACTGAAGCTTTCTTT.